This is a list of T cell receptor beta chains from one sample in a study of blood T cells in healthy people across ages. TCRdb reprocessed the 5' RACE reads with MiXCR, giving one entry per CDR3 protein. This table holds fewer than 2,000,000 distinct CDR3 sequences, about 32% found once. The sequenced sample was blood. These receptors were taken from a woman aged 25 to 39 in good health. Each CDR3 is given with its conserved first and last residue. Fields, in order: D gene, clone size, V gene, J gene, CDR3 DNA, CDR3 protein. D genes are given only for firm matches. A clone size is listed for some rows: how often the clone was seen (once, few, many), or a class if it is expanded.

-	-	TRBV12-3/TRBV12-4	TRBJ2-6	TGTGCCAGCAGTTTTCGGAAAGGGTTCGGGGCCAACGTCCTGACTTTC	CASSFRKGFGANVLTF
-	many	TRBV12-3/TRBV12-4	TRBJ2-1	TGTGCCAGCAGTTTAAGGGGAACTCGCCTTGAAGTAGGACATGAGCAGTTCTTC	CASSLRGTRLEVGHEQFF
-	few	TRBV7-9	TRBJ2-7	TGTGCCAGCAGCTTAGGTGGGGCTGACAGGCTTCCTATCTACGAGCAGTACTTC	CASSLGGADRLPIYEQYF
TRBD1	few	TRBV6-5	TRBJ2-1	TGTGCCAGCAGTTACTATCTGGGACAGGGGAATTTCGGGAACAATGAGCAGTTCTTC	CASSYYLGQGNFGNNEQFF
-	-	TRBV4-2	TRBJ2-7	TGTGCCAGCAGCCAAGAGGTCAAGGGGCGGGGAAGCTACGAGCAGTACTTC	CASSQEVKGRGSYEQYF
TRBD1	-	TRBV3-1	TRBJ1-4	TGTGCCAGCAGCTTTCGACAGGGGGCGCCTGAAAAACTGTTTTTT	CASSFRQGAPEKLFF
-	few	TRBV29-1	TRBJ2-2	TGCAGCGTTCCACACATGAACACCGGGGAGCTGTTTTTT	CSVPHMNTGELFF
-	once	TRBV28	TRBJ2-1	TGTGCCAGCACCACACCATTCCCCGTACAGGGAGCCTACAATGAGCAGTTCTTC	CASTTPFPVQGAYNEQFF
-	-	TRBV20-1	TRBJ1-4	TGCAGTGCTAGAGAGACAGGTGAAAAACTGTTTTTT	CSARETGEKLFF
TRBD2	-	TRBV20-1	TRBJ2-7	TGCAGTGCTAGTGGACTAGCGTCAACCTACGAGCAGTACTTC	CSASGLASTYEQYF
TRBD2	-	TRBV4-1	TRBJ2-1	TGCGCCAGCAGCCAATATGGGCGGGAGTCCTACAATGAGCAGTTCTTC	CASSQYGRESYNEQFF
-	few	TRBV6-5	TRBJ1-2	TGTGCCAGCAGTTACTCCGATGGTGGGAGGTATGGCTACACCTTC	CASSYSDGGRYGYTF
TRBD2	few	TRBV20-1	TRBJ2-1	TGCAGTGCTAGAGGTCATCCTTGGTCTAGCGGGAGTAGTGAGCAGTTCTTC	CSARGHPWSSGSSEQFF
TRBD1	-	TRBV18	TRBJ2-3	TGTGCCAGCTCACCGCTGCAGGGGGCAGATACGCAGTATTTT	CASSPLQGADTQYF
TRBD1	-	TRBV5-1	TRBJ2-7	TGCGCCAGCAGCCGCCAGACAGGGGGAGGCTACGAGCAGTACTTC	CASSRQTGGGYEQYF
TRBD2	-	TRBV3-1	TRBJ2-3	TGTGCCAGCAGCCTATACGTGACGGCGGGAGGCACAGATACGCAGTATTTT	CASSLYVTAGGTDTQYF
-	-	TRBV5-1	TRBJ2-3	TGCGCCAGCAGCTACACCGGGACCAGCCTCACAGATACGCAGTATTTT	CASSYTGTSLTDTQYF
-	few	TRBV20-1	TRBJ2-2	TGCAGTGCTAGAGATCTCACATTTCGGACCGGGGAGCTGTTTTTT	CSARDLTFRTGELFF
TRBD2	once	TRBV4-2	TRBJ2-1	TGTGCCAGCAGCCAAAAACGAAGCGGGGGCTCCTACAATGAGCAGTTCTTC	CASSQKRSGGSYNEQFF
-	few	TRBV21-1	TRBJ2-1	TGTGCCAGCAGCAAAGTTCCGAACCATCTCGCGGATCCCCCCTACAATGAGCAGTTCTTC	CASSKVPNHLADPPYNEQFF
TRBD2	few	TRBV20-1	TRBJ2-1	TGCAGTGCCCGAGGGACTAGCGGGTTAGATGAGCAGTTCTTC	CSARGTSGLDEQFF
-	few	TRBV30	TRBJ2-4	TGTGCCTGGAGTGTACTCGGGGACATTCAGTACTTC	CAWSVLGDIQYF
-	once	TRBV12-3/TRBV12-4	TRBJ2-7	TGTGCCAGCACTTCCGGGATCTTAGCCTACAAGCAGTACTTC	CASTSGILAYKQYF
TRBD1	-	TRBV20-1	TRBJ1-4	TGCAGTGCTACCCGCTCCGGGACAGAGAATGAAAAACTGTTTTTT	CSATRSGTENEKLFF
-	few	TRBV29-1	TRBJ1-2	TGCAGCGCGCAGATGGCCCACAACTATGGCTACACCTTC	CSAQMAHNYGYTF